This T cell receptor beta chain comes out of a study of human T cells and chemical hapten exposure. Across the whole study: The patient population, which was mostly female, had alopecia areata, totalis or universalis. Minor volume differences among pooled libraries chiefly drove per-sample TCR yield variation. Study-level results: Patch test score rose with PT1 expanded TCRs, significant at 8, 16, 32, not 4. Expanded TCRs produced significantly more large CDR3 similarity clusters than controls did.

The CDR3 totals 15 residues. CDR1 is SGHRS and CDR2 is YFSETQ in the germline V gene. The V and J ends lost 3 bases and 4 bases, in that order; junction bases with no gene match: 9. The time point denotes: pre-sensitization, week 0. Specified treatment: therapeutic diphenylcyclopropenone sensitization with weekly scalp DPC. A single record per CDR3 protein comes from TCRdb applying MiXCR to the RACE reads. Here the sample spans about 250,000 distinct CDR3 sequences, around 7.7% being singletons. This clonotype was counted only a few times. Its antigen is unidentified. J is TRBJ1-1 and V is TRBV5-1; TRBD1 aligns across 7 bases. The sequence was collected from a man between 18 and 29 years old with alopecia areata. Some clones in this sample may be carry-over from other donors' samples. The sample here was whole blood, taken in connection with sensitization to the hapten diphenylcyclopropenone (DPC). The CDR3 reads CASSSNTGEGTEAFF. DNA of the CDR3: TGCGCCAGCAGCTCGAATACAGGGGAGGGCACTGAAGCTTTCTTT.